This T cell receptor (beta chain) was recorded in a study of OX40 agonist ivuxolimab in advanced cancers. The study in broad terms: The costimulatory receptor OX40 (CD134) was targeted by ivuxolimab, a fully human IgG2 agonistic monoclonal antibody. Intravenous ivuxolimab was administered to patients every 2 weeks at six dose levels: 0.01, 0.1, 0.3, 1.5, 3 and 10 mg/kg. Of the approximately 54 dose-escalation patients, hepatocellular carcinoma was present in around 19, melanoma in approximately 15, renal cell carcinoma in 9 and head and neck cancer in 9. In the dose-escalation cohort, roughly 80% of patients were male, and the mean age was approximately 60 years, with a range of about 23 to 85. Prior anti-PD-1, anti-PD-L1 or anti-CTLA-4 therapy was permitted, and 40% to 50% of dose-escalation patients had received checkpoint inhibitors. Three dose-escalation patients achieved partial responses, one with hepatocellular carcinoma and two with cutaneous melanoma. Peripheral TCRbeta sequencing aimed to test whether ivuxolimab altered TCR sequence diversity and caused clonal T-cell expansion. The paper describes the monotherapy dose-escalation part (N = 52 patients) of the phase I trial of ivuxolimab. The research as a whole found: Low levels of normalized T-cell clonal expansion were also seen in some patients who did not respond. Clonal expansion of both CD4+ and CD8+ blood T cells was observed from baseline to week 6 at doses 0.1 to 3.0 mg/kg. After ivuxolimab, more expanded clones were found on average in CD8+ T cells than in CD4+ T cells. In the 0.1-3.0 mg/kg groups, partial responders had among the lowest normalized peripheral clonal expansion, particularly in CD8+ T cells. Antigen specificity was not determined for the clonally expanded peripheral T cells.

The trial excluded patients who had a history of autoimmune disease or were on systemic immunosuppression. Peripheral blood for TCR sequencing was collected from all dose cohorts at baseline, on cycle 4 day 1, and on cycle 7 day 1. Samples were obtained from an open-label, multicenter, first-in-human phase I dose-escalation trial of ivuxolimab. Adults with locally advanced or metastatic melanoma, renal cell, hepatocellular, or head and neck squamous cell carcinoma were enrolled in the trial. CD4+ and CD8+ T cells were sorted separately from peripheral blood before TCR sequencing. Genomic DNA was isolated from the sorted cells so that the TCRbeta CDR3 region could be sequenced. TCRbeta CDR3 regions were sequenced using the immunoSEQ Assay. This immuneACCESS table, as held by TCRdb, lists in-frame sequences with V and J called but not all clones. Of the missing ones, under half trace to an unresolved V gene in checked studies; the others have no known cause. The sample data list some 70,000 clones, and 70% to 85% of these were observed just once. Roughly 1.1% of the sample lies in the top ten.

V lost 5 bases and J lost 5 bases; the stretch between them is 6 bases long. The CDR3, cysteine through phenylalanine, is 11 amino acids long. Only the CDR3 portion is preserved as DNA: 33 bases, with reading frame beginning at the first base. CDR1 MNHEY and CDR2 SVGAGI were looked up in the germline V gene. Remarks on this clone: Which antigen it targets is not known. Per-nucleotide qualities are absent, and no much larger clonotype sits a single base away.

Rearrangement joined TRBV6-5 to TRBJ1-2, with the D gene not clear enough to name. The receptor's source is an adult with an advanced solid tumor such as melanoma, head and neck, liver or kidney cancer. Here the sequenced sample was CD4+ or CD8+ T cells sorted from blood, taken in a trial of the OX40 agonist ivuxolimab. The CDR3 sequence is CASSPQYGYTF. In nucleotide form, the sequence is TGTGCCAGCAGTCCACAATATGGCTACACCTTC.